A selection of T cell receptor beta chains follows, all from one sample in a study of blood T cell repertoires in COVID-19. Sequencing was performed with immunoSEQ multiplex PCR; in TCRdb, only in-frame clones are kept and a portion is missing. Of 150,000 or so clones listed, 74% were seen once; the top ten hold less than 3%. Material: peripheral blood. The receptors come from an elderly woman with acute or convalescent COVID-19. Both conserved end residues are part of each CDR3. The D gene is left open where the match is weak. Where a row states a size, it is once, few, many or the class of an expanded clone; other rows omit it.

>NA|TRBV28|TRBJ1-2|NA
TGTGCCAGCAGTTCAGGGTCCGACCTTGTCTACACCTTC
CASSSGSDLVYTF
>NA|TRBV29-1|TRBJ2-1|NA
TGCAGCAGCAGAGTGGAGATTTACAATGAGCAGTTCTTC
CSSRVEIYNEQFF
>NA|TRBV30|TRBJ1-5|NA
TGTGCCTGGAGTCCCCAGGGCGATCAGCCCCAGCATTTT
CAWSPQGDQPQHF
>NA|TRBV5-1|TRBJ2-5|once
TGCGCCAGCAGCGCAGGACGGACTCAAGAGACCCAGTACTTC
CASSAGRTQETQYF
>TRBD2|TRBV2|TRBJ2-7|many
TGTGCCAGCATTCGGGATGTAGCGGGATATGGGAGCTCCTACGAGCAGTACTTC
CASIRDVAGYGSSYEQYF
>TRBD1|TRBV29-1|TRBJ1-1|NA
TGCAGCGCGGGGACAGCGAACACTGAAGCTTTCTTT
CSAGTANTEAFF
>NA|TRBV28|TRBJ1-2|NA
TGTGCCAGCAGTTTAAGGGGCCGCCTATCCCTCTTC
CASSLRGRLSLF
>TRBD1|TRBV7-9|TRBJ1-1|NA
TGTGCCAGCAGCCGGACAGGGGGCTGGACTGAAGCTTTCTTT
CASSRTGGWTEAFF
>NA|TRBV2|TRBJ2-1|NA
TGTGCCAGCAGTGAGCGGGCCCCCCAGCGAGTGTTAGCCCTCAACAATGAGCAGTTCTTC
CASSERAPQRVLALNNEQFF
>TRBD1|TRBV10-1|TRBJ2-1|NA
TGCGCCACTGGACAGGGATCGGGTGAGCAGTTCTTC
CATGQGSGEQFF
>NA|TRBV10-2|TRBJ1-3|NA
TGCGCCAGCAGTGGATGGGACACCGACTCTGGAAACACCATATATTTT
CASSGWDTDSGNTIYF
>NA|TRBV5-1|TRBJ2-1|NA
TGCGCCAGCAGCTTGGCGTCAGGGCCCCACAATGAGCAGTTCTTC
CASSLASGPHNEQFF
>TRBD1|TRBV28|TRBJ1-4|NA
TGTGCCAGCAGCGCAGGGGGCGGATTTGAAAAACTGTTTTTT
CASSAGGGFEKLFF
>TRBD1|TRBV28|TRBJ1-5|NA
TGTGCCAGCAGAACGGGACAGGGGGGTGGTCAGCCCCAGCATTTT
CASRTGQGGGQPQHF
>NA|TRBV3-1/TRBV3-2|TRBJ1-1|once
TGTGCCAGCAGCCACACGCAGGGTGAAGCTTTCTTT
CASSHTQGEAFF
>NA|TRBV18|TRBJ1-3|NA
TGTGCCAGCTCACCACCGGGGGGTAACACCATATATTTT
CASSPPGGNTIYF
>TRBD2|TRBV4-2|TRBJ2-2|NA
TGTGCCAGCAGCACGGGGACTAGCAGCGGGGAGCTGTTTTTT
CASSTGTSSGELFF
>NA|TRBV19|TRBJ1-2|NA
TGTGCCAGTAGTGCCCGACAGGATGGCTACACCTTC
CASSARQDGYTF
>TRBD1|TRBV30|TRBJ1-4|NA
TGTGCCTGCCGGGACAGCAGTACTAATGAAAAACTGTTTTTT
CACRDSSTNEKLFF
>NA|TRBV18|TRBJ1-3|once
TGTGCCAGCTCACCCACCCCGTCAGACTCTGGAAACACCATATATTTT
CASSPTPSDSGNTIYF
>NA|TRBV2|TRBJ2-3|NA
TGTGCCAGCAGCGAAGACAAGAGCACAGATACGCAGTATTTT
CASSEDKSTDTQYF
>NA|TRBV6-1|TRBJ1-1|once
TGTGCCAGCAGTGAATTGTCCTTTAACACTGAAGCTTTCTTT
CASSELSFNTEAFF
>TRBD2|TRBV6-5|TRBJ2-7|NA
TGTGCCAGCAGTCTAGCGGGAGTGGGCTACGAGCAGTACTTC
CASSLAGVGYEQYF